The source of this T cell receptor (beta chain) is a study of blood T cell repertoires in COVID-19. Clones were read by immunoSEQ multiplex PCR, and TCRdb kept only the in-frame ones, dropping some. The table records some 170,000 clones, about three quarters of them present only once. CDR3 length equals 13 residues. With 0 bases removed from V and 6 bases from J, the gap between germline ends came to 6 bases. Germline CDR1 reads KGHDR; CDR2 reads SFDVKD. This sequence originates from a man aged 55 to 70 with acute or convalescent COVID-19. The sequencing input was peripheral blood. The chain uses TRBV24-1 and TRBJ2-3; no reliable D call. The DNA of the CDR3 is TGTGCCACCAGTGATTTGTACGAGGATACGCAGTATTTT. Protein: CATSDLYEDTQYF.